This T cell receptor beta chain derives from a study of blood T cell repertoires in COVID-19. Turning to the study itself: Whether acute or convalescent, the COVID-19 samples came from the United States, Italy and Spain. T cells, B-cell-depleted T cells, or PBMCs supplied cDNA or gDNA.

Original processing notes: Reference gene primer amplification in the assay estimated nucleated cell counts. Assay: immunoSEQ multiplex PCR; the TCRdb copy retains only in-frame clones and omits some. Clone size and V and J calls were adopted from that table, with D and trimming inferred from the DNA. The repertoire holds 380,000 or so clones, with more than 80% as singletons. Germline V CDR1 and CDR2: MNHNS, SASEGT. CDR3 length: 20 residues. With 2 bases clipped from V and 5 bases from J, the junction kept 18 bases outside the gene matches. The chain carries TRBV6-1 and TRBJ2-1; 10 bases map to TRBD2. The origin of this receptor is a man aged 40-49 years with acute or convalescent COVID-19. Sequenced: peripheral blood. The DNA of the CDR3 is TGTGCCAGCAGTGAAAGGGGGGGTGGAAGGCTAGCGGGAGTCAACAATGAGCAGTTCTTC. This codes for CASSERGGGRLAGVNNEQFF.